The T cell receptor beta chain described here comes from a study of blood T cell repertoires in COVID-19. After removal of 5 bases from V and 5 bases from J, the junction contained 6 bases not matched to a gene. This CDR3 comprises 15 residues. Germline V lookup: CDR1 MDHEN, CDR2 SYDVKM. Recruitment covered some 25 US areas and drew participants whose ages spanned roughly 18 to 95 years. The protocol was immunoSEQ multiplex PCR, while the TCRdb copy is restricted to in-frame clones and leaves out a portion. The sample lists hundreds of thousands of clones; 88% were seen once. The rearrangement uses TRBV28 and TRBJ2-5; 12 bases map to TRBD2. The sequence derives from a woman between 55 and 75 years old in a cohort exposed to, infected with or recovered from COVID-19 (not recorded which). Sequenced input: PBMCs or T cells enriched from blood (not recorded which). The CDR3: CASSLPLAGGETQYF. CDR3 sequence (DNA): TGTGCCAGCAGTCTACCCCTAGCGGGAGGGGAGACCCAGTACTTC.